This T cell receptor beta chain was found in a study of shared clonotypes between healthy human individuals. Overall study context: Participating donors consisted of two women and a few men aged 18 to 49.

CDR1 and CDR2 (germline): SGDLS, YYNGEE. V dropped 4 bases and J dropped 1 base, with 8 bases sitting between them. This CDR3 is 14 amino acids long. CD45RO negativity and positive selection for CCR7 defined naive CD8 cells, a population that excluded terminally differentiated effector memory CD45RA+ cells. Caucasian adults living in Nashville, Tennessee, provided all samples. Some clones are missing from TCRdb's copy, which holds only in-frame ones; the method was immunoSEQ multiplex PCR. The sample records approximately 840,000 clones, about 97% being singletons. Sequenced: naive CD8+ T cells sorted from blood. The receptor was isolated from a man aged 25 to 40 in good health. V usage is TRBV9 and J usage is TRBJ2-2; D gene ambiguous. The CDR3 nucleotides are TGTGCCAGCAGCTGGACCGAGAACACCGGGGAGCTGTTTTTT. It codes for CASSWTENTGELFF.